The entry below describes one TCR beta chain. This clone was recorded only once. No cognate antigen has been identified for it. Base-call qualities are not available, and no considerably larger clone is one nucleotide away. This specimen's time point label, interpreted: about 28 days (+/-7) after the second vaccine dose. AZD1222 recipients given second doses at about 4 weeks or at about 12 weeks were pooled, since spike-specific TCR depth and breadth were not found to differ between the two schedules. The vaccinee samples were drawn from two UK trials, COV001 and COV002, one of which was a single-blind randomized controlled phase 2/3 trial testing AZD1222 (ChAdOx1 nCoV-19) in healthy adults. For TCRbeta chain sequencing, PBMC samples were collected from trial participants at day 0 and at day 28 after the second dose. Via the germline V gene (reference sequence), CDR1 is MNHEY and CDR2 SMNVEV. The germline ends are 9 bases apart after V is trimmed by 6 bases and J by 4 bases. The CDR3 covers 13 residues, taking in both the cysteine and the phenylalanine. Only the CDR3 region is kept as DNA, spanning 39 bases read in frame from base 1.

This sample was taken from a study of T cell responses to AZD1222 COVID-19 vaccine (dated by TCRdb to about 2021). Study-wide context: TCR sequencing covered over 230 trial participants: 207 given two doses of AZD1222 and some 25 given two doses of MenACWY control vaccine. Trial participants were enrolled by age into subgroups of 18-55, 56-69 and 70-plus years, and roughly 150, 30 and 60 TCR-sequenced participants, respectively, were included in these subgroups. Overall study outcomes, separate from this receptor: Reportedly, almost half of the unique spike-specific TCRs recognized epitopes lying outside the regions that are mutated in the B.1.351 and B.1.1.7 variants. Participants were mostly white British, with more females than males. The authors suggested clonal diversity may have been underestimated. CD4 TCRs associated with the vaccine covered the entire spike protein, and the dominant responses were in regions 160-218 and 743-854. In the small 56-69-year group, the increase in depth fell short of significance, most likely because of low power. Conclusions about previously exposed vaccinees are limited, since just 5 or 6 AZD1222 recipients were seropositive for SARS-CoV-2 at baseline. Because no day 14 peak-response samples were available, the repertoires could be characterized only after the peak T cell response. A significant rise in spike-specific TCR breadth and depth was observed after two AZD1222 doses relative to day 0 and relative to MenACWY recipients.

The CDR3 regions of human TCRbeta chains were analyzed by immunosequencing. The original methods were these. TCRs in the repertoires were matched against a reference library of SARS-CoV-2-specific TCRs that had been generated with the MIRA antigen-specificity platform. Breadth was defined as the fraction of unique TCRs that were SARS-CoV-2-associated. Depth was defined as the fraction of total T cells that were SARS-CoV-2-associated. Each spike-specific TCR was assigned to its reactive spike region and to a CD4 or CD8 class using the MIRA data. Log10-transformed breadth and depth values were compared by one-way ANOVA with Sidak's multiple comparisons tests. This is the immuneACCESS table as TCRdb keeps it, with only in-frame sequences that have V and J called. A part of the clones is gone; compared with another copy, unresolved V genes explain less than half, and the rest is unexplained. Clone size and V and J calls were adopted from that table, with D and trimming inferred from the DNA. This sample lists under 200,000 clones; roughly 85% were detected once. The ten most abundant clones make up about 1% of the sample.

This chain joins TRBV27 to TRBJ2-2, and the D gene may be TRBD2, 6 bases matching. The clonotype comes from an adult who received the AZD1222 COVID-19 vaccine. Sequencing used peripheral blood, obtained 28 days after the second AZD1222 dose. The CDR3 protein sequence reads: CASRTGGTGELFF. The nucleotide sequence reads TGTGCCAGCAGAACCGGGGGCACCGGGGAGCTGTTTTTT.